The 28 T cell receptor beta chains reported below all come from one sample, sequenced in a study of blood T cell repertoires in COVID-19 (TCRdb year 2020). The library was built by means of the immunoSEQ multiplex PCR assay. The source is immuneACCESS, and TCRdb retained only in-frame sequences with V and J called. Part of the clones is not carried over; for the studies checked, unresolved V genes explain less than half of this, and the remainder is unexplained. The sample yields under 200,000 clones; 60% to 85% were counted once. The ten largest clones add up to roughly 8.4% of the sample. The specimen was peripheral blood. These receptors were taken from a man between 60 and 70 years old with acute or convalescent COVID-19.

The V call is TRBV7-3, the J call TRBJ2-2, with a weak D call TRBD1 (6 bases). The CDR3 sequence is 18 residues long. Trimming removed 6 bases at V and 2 bases at J, with 22 bases between. CDR1 SGHTA and CDR2 FQGTGA come from the germline V gene. The CDR3 DNA is TGTGCCAGCAGTCGTTCGTGTTTGTGGGACACCAACACCGGGGAGCTGTTTTTT. Amino acids: CASSRSCLWDTNTGELFF. The full variable domain, in which reference TRBV7-3 and TRBJ2-2 provide the parts outside the CDR3, is GAGVSQTPSNKVTEKGKYVELRCDPISGHTALYWYRQSLGQGPEFLIYFQGTGAADDSGLPNDRFFAVRPEGSVSTLKIQRTERGDSAVYLCASSRSCLWDTNTGELFFGEGSRLTVL.

V usage is TRBV2 and J usage is TRBJ2-5, with 9 nucleotides matching TRBD1. Trimming at V came to 8 bases and at J to 3 bases, leaving 4 bases not matched to a gene. CDR1 is SNHLY, CDR2 FYNNEI, per germline. This CDR3 spans 13 amino acids. CDR3 nucleotides: TGTGCCAGCTGGGGGACAGGGAAAGAGACCCAGTACTTC. Translated, it gives CASWGTGKETQYF. The variable domain in full, with the rest retrieved from reference TRBV2 and TRBJ2-5, is EPEVTQTPSHQVTQMGQEVILRCVPISNHLYFYWYRQILGQKVEFLVSFYNNEISEKSEIFDDQFSVERPDGSNFTLKIRSTKLEDSAMYFCASWGTGKETQYFGPGTRLLVL.

The V call is TRBV29-1, the J call TRBJ2-7; D not certain. V was trimmed by 4 bases and J by 0 bases, leaving 4 bases between them. This CDR3 has 11 amino acids. The germline CDR1 and CDR2 sequences are SQVTM and ANQGSEA. CDR3 in amino acids: CSVGISYEQYF. The CDR3 DNA follows: TGCAGCGTTGGTATCTCCTACGAGCAGTACTTC.

V gene TRBV7-3 combines with J gene TRBJ2-1, with a tentative D call TRBD2 (5 bases). V gave up 1 base and J gave up 2 bases, with 12 bases separating them. Germline CDR1 reads SGHTA; CDR2 reads FQGTGA. The CDR3 loop spans 16 amino acids. As DNA, the CDR3 is TGTGCCAGCAGCTTAAGGACCCTAGCTCCCTACAATGAGCAGTTCTTC. Amino acid sequence: CASSLRTLAPYNEQFF.

This chain uses TRBV19 with TRBJ2-5; TRBD1 aligns across 8 bases. From germline, CDR1 is LNHDA and CDR2 SQIVND (reference sequence). The CDR3 loop spans 13 amino acids. With V trimmed by 5 bases and J by 4 bases, 3 bases remained unmatched. CDR3 loop: CASSSGQGETQYF. Written as DNA, the CDR3 is TGTGCCAGTAGTTCCGGACAGGGAGAGACCCAGTACTTC.

This chain links TRBV24-1 with TRBJ2-2, with a possible D match to TRBD1 (5 bases). The CDR3 extends over 16 amino acids. Germline lookup yields CDR1 KGHDR and CDR2 SFDVKD. Deletions cut 6 bases from V and 0 bases from J, with 13 bases between. This CDR3 reads CATSPLDIANTGELFF. Here the CDR3 DNA reads TGTGCCACCAGTCCCTTGGACATCGCGAACACCGGGGAGCTGTTTTTT.

The chain is built from TRBV14 and TRBJ2-5; 7 nucleotides agree with TRBD1. V gave up 4 bases and J gave up 1 base; unmatched junction bases: 12. CDR1 and CDR2 (germline): SGHDN, FVKESK. This CDR3 is 17 amino acids long. The CDR3 protein is CASSPEQGTSFQETQYF. CDR3 nucleotide sequence: TGTGCCAGCAGCCCAGAACAGGGGACCTCCTTCCAAGAGACCCAGTACTTC.

The chain joins TRBV4-1 to TRBJ1-5; 8 bases map to TRBD1. CDR1 is MGHRA and CDR2 is YSYEKL in the germline V gene. With V trimmed by 2 bases and J by 8 bases, 8 bases remained unmatched. The CDR3 has 15 residues. CDR3 sequence: CASSQSPGQEKPQHF. In nucleotides, the CDR3 is TGCGCCAGCAGCCAATCCCCGGGACAGGAGAAGCCCCAGCATTTT.

The gene calls are TRBV11-2 and TRBJ2-3, with TRBD1 matching 8 bases. Germline V gene data show CDR1 as SGHAT and CDR2 as FQNNGV. The V and J ends lost 6 bases and 0 bases, in that order; junction bases with no gene match: 5. The CDR3 totals 15 residues. The CDR3 DNA reads as TGTGCCAGCAGGTTACAGGGGGTTAGCACAGATACGCAGTATTTT. Amino acid sequence: CASRLQGVSTDTQYF.

CDR3 amino acids: CASRGTGGNNEQFF. CDR3 nucleotides: TGTGCCAGCAGAGGGACAGGGGGAAACAATGAGCAGTTCTTC. V usage is TRBV2 and J usage is TRBJ2-1; TRBD1 matches at 11 bases. The germline V gene encodes CDR1 SNHLY and CDR2 FYNNEI. The CDR3 extends over 14 amino acids. Trimming at V came to 6 bases and at J to 5 bases, leaving 3 bases not matched to a gene.

The chain couples TRBV4-1 to TRBJ2-1; 10 bases align to TRBD2. The germline V gene encodes CDR1 MGHRA and CDR2 YSYEKL. V dropped 6 bases and J dropped 6; count of bases not matched to a gene: 5. CDR3 length equals 14 residues. CDR3 DNA: TGCGCCAGCAGGGTAGCGGGGGGCTTCAATGAGCAGTTCTTC. Amino acids: CASRVAGGFNEQFF.

Note on this clone: Because the CDR3's place on the DNA is in doubt, the DNA is left out and the CDR3 is given as listed by TCRdb. The rearrangement links TRBV5-6 to TRBJ2-5; the table gives TRBD2 as D, unverified against the DNA. Germline assignment: CDR1 SGHDT and CDR2 YYEEEE. The CDR3 sequence runs 15 residues, both termini included. CDR3 protein: CASSLVGGGAGITDF.

This clone was found a few times. This rearrangement joins TRBV24-1 to TRBJ2-2; 7 bases agree with TRBD1. The V and J ends lost 4 bases and 4 bases, in that order; junction bases with no gene match: 2. Germline assignment: CDR1 KGHDR and CDR2 SFDVKD. The CDR3 runs to 14 residues. This CDR3 is CATSEPGGTGELFF. The CDR3 DNA is TGTGCCACCAGTGAGCCAGGGGGCACCGGGGAGCTGTTTTTT.

The V call is TRBV4-2, the J call TRBJ2-2; 9 positions match TRBD2. The CDR3 runs to 18 residues. Germline trimming cut 1 base from V and 7 bases from J; bases unmatched to any gene: 13. Germline assignment: CDR1 LGHNA and CDR2 YNFKEQ. This chain's CDR3 is CASSQGPAGGIGIGELFF. For the CDR3, the DNA is TGTGCCAGCAGCCAAGGGCCAGCGGGGGGAATTGGGATCGGGGAGCTGTTTTTT.

This clone has a handful of counts. This chain joins TRBV18 and TRBJ2-7; TRBD1 is a possible D gene (5 bases). CDR1 KGHSH and CDR2 LQKENI come from the germline V gene. The CDR3 has 14 amino acids. With 2 bases removed from V and 4 bases from J, the gap between germline ends came to 12 bases. CDR3 sequence reads: CASSPRDRFYEQYF. CDR3 sequence (DNA): TGTGCCAGCTCACCAAGAGACAGATTTTACGAGCAGTACTTC.

This clone was seen more than once but under ten times. V and J are TRBV5-6 and TRBJ2-5, with a tentative D call TRBD1 (6 bases). Per germline, CDR1 SGHDT and CDR2 YYEEEE. V lost 2 bases and J 4 bases, leaving 9 bases between the germline ends. This CDR3 region has 13 residues. The CDR3 here is CASSFGRGETQYF. DNA of the CDR3: TGTGCCAGCAGCTTCGGCAGGGGAGAGACCCAGTACTTC.

V and J are TRBV4-3 and TRBJ1-1; D might be TRBD1 (5 bases). V lost 0 bases to trimming and J lost 6 bases, with 14 bases between them. The CDR3 runs 15 residues. The germline gives CDR1 LGHNA, CDR2 YSLEER. The chain's CDR3 is CASSQEWAGRAEAFF. The CDR3 DNA reads TGCGCCAGCAGCCAAGAGTGGGCAGGGAGGGCTGAAGCTTTCTTT.

This clone was observed a handful of times. V and J are TRBV10-3 and TRBJ1-1; a possible D gene is TRBD1 (6 bases). Germline CDR1 reads ENHRY; CDR2 reads SYGVKD. The CDR3 loop spans 14 amino acids. Trimming took off 6 bases at V and 6 bases at J, with 17 bases between the two ends. The CDR3 reads CAIRRGGQMAEAFF. The CDR3 DNA follows: TGTGCCATCAGGAGGGGGGGGCAGATGGCTGAAGCTTTCTTT.

The rearrangement uses TRBV5-6 and TRBJ1-3, with D perhaps matching TRBD1 (5 bases). The germline gives CDR1 SGHDT, CDR2 YYEEEE. The CDR3 consists of 15 residues. V was trimmed by 3 bases and J by 1 base, leaving 11 bases between them. For the CDR3, the DNA is TGTGCCAGCAGCTACGGGACTGTGTCTGGAAACACCATATATTTT. This sequence encodes CASSYGTVSGNTIYF. Drawing the rest from reference TRBV5-6 and TRBJ1-3, the complete variable domain is DAGVTQSPTHLIKTRGQQVTLRCSPKSGHDTVSWYQQALGQGPQFIFQYYEEEERQRGNFPDRFSGHQFPNYSSELNVNALLLGDSALYLCASSYGTVSGNTIYFGEGSWLTVV.

J is TRBJ2-7 and V is TRBV7-2; a possible D gene is TRBD1 (5 bases). Trimming left V 1 base short and J 7 bases short, with 17 bases between. The CDR3 is made up of 15 amino acids. From germline, CDR1 is SGHTA and CDR2 FQGNSA. The DNA of the CDR3 is TGTGCCAGCAGCTTAGTATACGGTCAGGGCTTTGAGCAGTACTTC. It is translated as CASSLVYGQGFEQYF. Combining the CDR3 with reference TRBV7-2 and TRBJ2-7 gives the whole variable domain GAGVSQSPSNKVTEKGKDVELRCDPISGHTALYWYRQSLGQGLEFLIYFQGNSAPDKSGLPSDRFSAERTGGSVSTLTIQRTQQEDSAVYLCASSLVYGQGFEQYFGPGTRLTVT.

This chain links TRBV6-6 with TRBJ1-5, with 7 bases lining up with TRBD1. The germline V gene encodes CDR1 MNHNY and CDR2 SVGAGI (reference sequence). Trimming cost V 3 bases and J 4 bases; bases outside gene matches: 6. The CDR3 is made up of 15 amino acids. The DNA for the CDR3 is TGTGCCAGCAGTTATAAGGGGGCTCGGAATCAGCCCCAGCATTTT. Its protein is CASSYKGARNQPQHF.

The J gene is TRBJ2-3, the V gene TRBV29-1, with 7 positions matching TRBD2. V shed 4 bases, J shed 0 bases, and the junction held 4 bases outside the gene matches. The CDR3 is 14 amino acids. Germline values: CDR1 SQVTM, CDR2 ANQGSEA. The CDR3 DNA is TGCAGCGTTGGCCTAGCGGTTAGCACAGATACGCAGTATTTT. As protein: CSVGLAVSTDTQYF.

This chain links TRBV27 with TRBJ2-5; 9 nucleotides align to TRBD1. This CDR3 spans 14 amino acids. J was trimmed by 4 bases and V by 3 bases; bases with no gene match: 3. The germline CDR1 and CDR2 sequences are MNHEY and SMNVEV (reference sequence). The CDR3 sequence: CASSLGDRAETQYF. CDR3 DNA: TGTGCCAGCAGTTTGGGGGACAGGGCAGAGACCCAGTACTTC.

The rearrangement joins TRBV6-2 or TRBV6-3 to TRBJ2-7; D may be TRBD1 (5 bases). The length of the CDR3 is 14 residues. Germline CDR1 is MNHEY and CDR2 is SVGEGT. With 2 bases removed from V and 5 bases from J, the gap between germline ends came to 13 bases. The CDR3 DNA sequence: TGTGCCAGCAGTTACCCGGACAAAGAGAACGAGCAGTACTTC. Translated, it gives CASSYPDKENEQYF.

The chain recombines TRBV7-2 with TRBJ2-3; D possibly corresponds to TRBD1 (6 bases). This CDR3 contains 13 residues. The germline V and J ends were trimmed by 2 bases and 5 bases, with 8 bases remaining between them. Germline CDR1 SGHTA, CDR2 FQGNSA. The CDR3 DNA follows: TGTGCCAGCAGCTTACAGGGGATAGATACGCAGTATTTT. Protein product: CASSLQGIDTQYF.

The chain links TRBV10-2 to TRBJ2-5; 8 nucleotides agree with TRBD2. Germline loops: CDR1 WSHSY, CDR2 SAAADI. The CDR3 loop spans 18 amino acids. J was trimmed by 5 bases and V by 2 bases; bases with no gene match: 16. The CDR3 DNA follows: TGCGCCAGCAGTGAGACAGGGACTAGGTTAGGAAAATTGGAGACCCAGTACTTC. The encoded protein is CASSETGTRLGKLETQYF.

This chain joins TRBV5-8 and TRBJ2-7; possible D gene TRBD1, 5 bases. CDR1 and CDR2 (germline): SGHTS, YDEGEE. This CDR3 is 10 amino acids long. V was clipped by 7 bases and J by 6 bases, with 8 bases between them. DNA for the CDR3: TGTGCCAGCGATCAGGGCGAGCAGTACTTC. Protein sequence: CASDQGEQYF. Based on the CDR3 plus reference TRBV5-8 and TRBJ2-7, the full variable domain is EAGVTQSPTHLIKTRGQQATLRCSPISGHTSVYWYQQALGLGLQFLLWYDEGEERNRGNFPPRFSGRQFPNYSSELNVNALELEDSALYLCASDQGEQYFGPGTRLTVT.

The V gene is TRBV30, the J gene TRBJ2-2, with TRBD1 as a possible D gene (6 bases). The CDR3 is 15 amino acids. From germline, CDR1 is GTSNPN and CDR2 SVGIG (reference sequence). V was clipped by 1 base and J by 5 bases, with 14 bases between them. The CDR3 region has the DNA TGTGCCTGGAGTGACGGGACATACCTTACCGGGGAGCTGTTTTTT. Translating gives CAWSDGTYLTGELFF.